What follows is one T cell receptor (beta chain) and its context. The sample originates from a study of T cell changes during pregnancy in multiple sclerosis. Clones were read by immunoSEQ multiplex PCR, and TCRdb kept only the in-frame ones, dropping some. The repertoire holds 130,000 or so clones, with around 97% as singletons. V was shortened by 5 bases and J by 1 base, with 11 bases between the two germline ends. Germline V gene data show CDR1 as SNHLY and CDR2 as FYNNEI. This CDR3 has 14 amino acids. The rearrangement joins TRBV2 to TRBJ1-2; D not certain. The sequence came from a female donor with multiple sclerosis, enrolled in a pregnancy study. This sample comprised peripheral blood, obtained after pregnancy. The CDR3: CASSFDGNNYGYTF. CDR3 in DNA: TGTGCCAGCAGTTTTGACGGGAATAACTATGGCTACACCTTC.